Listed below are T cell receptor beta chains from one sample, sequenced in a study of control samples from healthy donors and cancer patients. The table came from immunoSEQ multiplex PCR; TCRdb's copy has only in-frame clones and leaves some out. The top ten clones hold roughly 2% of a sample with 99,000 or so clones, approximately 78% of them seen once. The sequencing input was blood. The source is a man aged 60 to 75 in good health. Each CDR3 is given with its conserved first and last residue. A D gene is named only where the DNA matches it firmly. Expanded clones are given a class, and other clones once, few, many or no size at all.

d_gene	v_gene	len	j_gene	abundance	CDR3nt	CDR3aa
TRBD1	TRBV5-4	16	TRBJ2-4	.	TGTGCCAGCAGCACTTACTCGGACAGGGGTGGCAACATTCAGTACTTC	CASSTYSDRGGNIQYF
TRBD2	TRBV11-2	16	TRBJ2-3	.	TGTGCCAGCAGCTTAAGATCGCTAGCGGGAGGAGATACGCAGTATTTT	CASSLRSLAGGDTQYF
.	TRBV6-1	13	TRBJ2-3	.	TGTGCCAGCAGTGAAGGTTCAGGGCGTACGCAGTATTTT	CASSEGSGRTQYF
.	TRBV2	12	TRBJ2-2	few	TGTGCCAGCAGTGATAGGTCCGGGGAGCTGTTTTTT	CASSDRSGELFF
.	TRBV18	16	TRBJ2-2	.	TGTGCCAGCTCATCCTTTCGGGACTTACACACCGGGGAGCTGTTTTTT	CASSSFRDLHTGELFF
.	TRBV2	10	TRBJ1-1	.	TGTGCCAGCGTCCGGGCTGAAGCTTTCTTT	CASVRAEAFF
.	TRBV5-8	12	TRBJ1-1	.	TGTGCCAGCAGCCGATTACAGACTGAAGCTTTCTTT	CASSRLQTEAFF
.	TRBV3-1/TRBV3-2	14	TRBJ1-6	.	TGTGCCAGCAGCCTTCGGGGGGGGGCAGCGCCCCTCCACTTT	CASSLRGGAAPLHF
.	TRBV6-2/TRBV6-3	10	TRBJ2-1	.	TGTGCCAGCAGCAACAATGAGCAGTTCTTC	CASSNNEQFF
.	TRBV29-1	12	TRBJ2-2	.	TGCAGCATACCTGAGGCGGCCGGGGAGCTGTTTTTT	CSIPEAAGELFF
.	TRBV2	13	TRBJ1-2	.	TGTGCCAGCAAGCGGGGGGCAAGATATGGCTACACCTTC	CASKRGARYGYTF
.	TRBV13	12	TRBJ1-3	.	TGTGCCAGCAGCTTTCTCCGAAACACCATATATTTT	CASSFLRNTIYF
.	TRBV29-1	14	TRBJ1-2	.	TGCAGCGTTGAAGATCTTGGCGCCCACAATAGCTACACCTTC	CSVEDLGAHNSYTF
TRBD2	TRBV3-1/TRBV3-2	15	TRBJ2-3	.	TGTGCCAGCAGCCGACGGAGCGGGAGCCCAGATACGCAGTATTTT	CASSRRSGSPDTQYF
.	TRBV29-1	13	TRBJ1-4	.	TGCAGCGGTCAGGGGCCAACTAATGAAAAACTGTTTTTT	CSGQGPTNEKLFF
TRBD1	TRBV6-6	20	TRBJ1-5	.	TGTGCCAGCACCTACCCCACCGGGACAGGGGGCCCCAAACCTAATCAGCCCCAGCATTTT	CASTYPTGTGGPKPNQPQHF
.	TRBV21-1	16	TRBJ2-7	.	TGTGCCAGCAGCGCTCGACAGGGCTACACGTCCTACGAGCAGTACTTC	CASSARQGYTSYEQYF
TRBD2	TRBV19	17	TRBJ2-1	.	TGTGCCAGGACCCATATTCCGGGACTAGGATATAAGAATGAGCAGTTCTTC	CARTHIPGLGYKNEQFF
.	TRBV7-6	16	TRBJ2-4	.	TGTGCCAGCAGCTTAGACAGGGCTGGGGACAAAAACATTCAGTACTTC	CASSLDRAGDKNIQYF
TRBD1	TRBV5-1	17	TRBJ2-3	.	TGCGCCAGCAGCATAGGGACAGGGTTGAGTACGACAGATACGCAGTATTTT	CASSIGTGLSTTDTQYF
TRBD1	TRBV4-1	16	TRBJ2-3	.	TGCGCCAGCAGCCAAGATGTTTGGACAGGGACAGATACGCAGTATTTT	CASSQDVWTGTDTQYF
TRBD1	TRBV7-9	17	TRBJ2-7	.	TGTGCCAGCAGCCATTCCGATGGTGTAGGGGGCACCTACGAGCAGTACTTC	CASSHSDGVGGTYEQYF
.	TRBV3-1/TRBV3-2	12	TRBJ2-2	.	TGTGCCAGCAATCCGCCCGGGGGGGAGCTGTTTTTT	CASNPPGGELFF
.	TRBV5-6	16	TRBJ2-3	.	TGTGCCAGCAGCTACGGGAGGTTTAGGGGGCCAGATACGCAGTATTTT	CASSYGRFRGPDTQYF
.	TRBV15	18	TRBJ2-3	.	TGTGCCACCAGCAGAACACCTTTAAGCGGATGGGGAACAGATACGCAGTATTTT	CATSRTPLSGWGTDTQYF
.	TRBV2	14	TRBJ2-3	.	TGTGCCAGCAGGAAACTATATAGCACAGATACGCAGTATTTT	CASRKLYSTDTQYF
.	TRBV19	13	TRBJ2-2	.	TGTGCCAGTAGTATAGAGGGAAGGGGGGAGCTGTTTTTT	CASSIEGRGELFF
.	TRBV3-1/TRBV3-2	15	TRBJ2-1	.	TGTGCCAGCAGCCAAAGGGGGAACTCCTACAATGAGCAGTTCTTC	CASSQRGNSYNEQFF
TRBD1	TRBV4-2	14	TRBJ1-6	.	TGTGCCAGCAGCCAGACAGGGGAGGGTTCACCCCTCCACTTT	CASSQTGEGSPLHF
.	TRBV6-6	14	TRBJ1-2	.	TGTGCCAGCAGCCTTGATGGGGGCTTGGGTGGCTACACCTTC	CASSLDGGLGGYTF
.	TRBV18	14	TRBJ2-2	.	TGTGCCAGCTCACCACGAACCGACACCGGGGAGCTGTTTTTT	CASSPRTDTGELFF
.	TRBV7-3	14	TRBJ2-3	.	TGTGCCAGCAGCCTCCTGGGGGGCACAGATACGCAGTATTTT	CASSLLGGTDTQYF
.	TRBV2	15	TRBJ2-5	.	TGTGCCAGCTCGCCCCCTCAGGCACAACAAGAGACCCAGTACTTC	CASSPPQAQQETQYF
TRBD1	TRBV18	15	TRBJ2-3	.	TGTGCCAGCTCGACCGGGACAGGGGGCACAGATACGCAGTATTTT	CASSTGTGGTDTQYF
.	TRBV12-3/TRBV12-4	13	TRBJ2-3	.	TGTGCCAGCAGTTTTAATAAGGGAGATACGCAGTATTTT	CASSFNKGDTQYF
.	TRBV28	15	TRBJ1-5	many	TGTGCCAGCAGTAACCCGGGCCCAGCGAATCAGCCCCAGCATTTT	CASSNPGPANQPQHF
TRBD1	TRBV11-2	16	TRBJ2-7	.	TGTGCCAGCAGCTCCCTTTTAGGACAGGGGTCCCACGAGCAGTACTTC	CASSSLLGQGSHEQYF
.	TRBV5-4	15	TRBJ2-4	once	TGTGCCAGCATCGACAGGGAGGGCGGGTCTAACATTCAGTACTTC	CASIDREGGSNIQYF
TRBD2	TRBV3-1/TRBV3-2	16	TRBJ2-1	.	TGTGCCAGCAGCCATTCCCGACTAGCGGGGTTTACTGAGCAGTTCTTC	CASSHSRLAGFTEQFF
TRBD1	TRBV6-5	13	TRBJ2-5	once	TGTGCCAGCAGTAAACAGGGGGTTGGGACCCAGTACTTC	CASSKQGVGTQYF
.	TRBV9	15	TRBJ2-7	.	TGTGCCAGCAGCGCTGGGGGGGGCCCTTACTACGAGCAGTACTTC	CASSAGGGPYYEQYF
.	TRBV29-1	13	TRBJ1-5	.	TGCAGCGTTGGGCAGTCGTTCAATCAGCCCCAGCATTTT	CSVGQSFNQPQHF
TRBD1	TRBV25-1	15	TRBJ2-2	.	TGTGCCAGCAGTGAGGCGACAGGGCCAAGAGGGGAGCTGTTTTTT	CASSEATGPRGELFF
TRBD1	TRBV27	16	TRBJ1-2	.	TGTGCCAGCAGTTTCTTAAAGACAGGGGCAGATTATGGCTACACCTTC	CASSFLKTGADYGYTF
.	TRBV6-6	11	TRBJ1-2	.	TGTGCCAGCAGTTACAAGGGTGGCTACACCTTC	CASSYKGGYTF
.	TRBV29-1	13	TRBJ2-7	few	TGCAGTGTCCAAAATGGCGGGATGGAGGGGCAGTACTTC	CSVQNGGMEGQYF
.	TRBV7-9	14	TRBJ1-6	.	TGTGCCAGCAGCTTAAGGGGGGATAATTCACCCCTCCACTTT	CASSLRGDNSPLHF
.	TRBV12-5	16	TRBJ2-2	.	TGTGCTAGTGCCCCCGGGGCCAACCTGGCGGGCGGGGAGCTGTTTTTT	CASAPGANLAGGELFF
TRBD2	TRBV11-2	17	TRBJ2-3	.	TGTGCCAGCAGGTCTATCGGGGGTGGTAGCGGGACAGATACGCAGTATTTT	CASRSIGGGSGTDTQYF
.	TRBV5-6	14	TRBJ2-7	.	TGTGCCAGCAGCGGCCCGAGGGGGAACTACGAGCAGTACTTC	CASSGPRGNYEQYF
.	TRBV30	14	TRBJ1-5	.	TGTGCCTGGAGTGTAGGACAAAGAACTCAGCCCCAGCATTTT	CAWSVGQRTQPQHF
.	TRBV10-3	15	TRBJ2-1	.	TGTGCCATCAGTGAGTCGACGGGAGAATACAATGAGCAGTTCTTC	CAISESTGEYNEQFF
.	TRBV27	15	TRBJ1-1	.	TGTGCCAGCAAACTGAGCGGGGGCATGAACACTGAAGCTTTCTTT	CASKLSGGMNTEAFF
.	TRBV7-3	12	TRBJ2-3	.	TGTGCCAGCGGATCGGGTGGAGATACGCAGTATTTT	CASGSGGDTQYF
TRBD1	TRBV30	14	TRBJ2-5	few	TGTGCCTGTTCATGGGACAGGGGGACGGAGACCCAGTACTTC	CACSWDRGTETQYF
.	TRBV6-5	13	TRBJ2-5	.	TGTGCCAGCATCCCCTGGGGAGAAGAGACCCAGTACTTC	CASIPWGEETQYF
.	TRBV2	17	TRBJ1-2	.	TGTGCCAGCAGTGAATTATACCCTAGGGCGGACTTCTATGGCTACACCTTC	CASSELYPRADFYGYTF
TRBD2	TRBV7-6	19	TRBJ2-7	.	TGTGCCAGCAGCCCGAAGGGAAGAAGGCTAGCGGGAGTACGGTACGAGCAGTACTTC	CASSPKGRRLAGVRYEQYF